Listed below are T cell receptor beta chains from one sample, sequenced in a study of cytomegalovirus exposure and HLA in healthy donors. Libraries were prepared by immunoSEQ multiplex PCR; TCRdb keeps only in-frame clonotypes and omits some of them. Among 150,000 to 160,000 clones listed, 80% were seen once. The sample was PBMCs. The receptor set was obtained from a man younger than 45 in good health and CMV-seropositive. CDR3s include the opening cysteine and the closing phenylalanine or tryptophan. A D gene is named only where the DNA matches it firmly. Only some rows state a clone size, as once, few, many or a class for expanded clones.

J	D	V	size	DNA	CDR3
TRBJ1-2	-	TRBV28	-	TGTGCCACCCTAAAAGGGAGGGGGGGCGCATGTGGCTACACCTTC	CATLKGRGGACGYTF
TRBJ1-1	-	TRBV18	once	TGTGCCAGCTACCAGGGGAAGGGCACTGAAGCTTTCTTT	CASYQGKGTEAFF
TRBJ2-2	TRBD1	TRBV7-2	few	TGTGCCAGCAGGATGAACAGGGGTTTGCCCGGGGAGCTGTTTTTT	CASRMNRGLPGELFF
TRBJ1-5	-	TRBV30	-	TGTGCCTGGAGTGTAACGGTACAGGGTCAGCCCCAGCATTTT	CAWSVTVQGQPQHF
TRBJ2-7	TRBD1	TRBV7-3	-	TGTGCCAGCAGCTTAAGTCAGGGGGACTACGAGCAGTACTTC	CASSLSQGDYEQYF
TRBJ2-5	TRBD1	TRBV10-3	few	TGTGCCACCAACACGGACAGGCAAGAGACCCAGTACTTC	CATNTDRQETQYF
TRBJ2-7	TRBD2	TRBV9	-	TGTGCCAGCAGCTTACAACGGACTAGCGGGAGCTCCTACGAGCAGTACTTC	CASSLQRTSGSSYEQYF
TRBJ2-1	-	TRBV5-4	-	TGTGCCAGCAGCTCGCCAGGGAATGAGCAGTTCTTC	CASSSPGNEQFF
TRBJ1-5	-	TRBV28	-	TGTGCCAGCAGTTTAGGGGGCCCCGGGCAGCCCCAGCATTTT	CASSLGGPGQPQHF
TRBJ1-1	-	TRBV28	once	TGTGCCAGCAGTGTACACAGGGAGAACACTGAAGCTTTCTTT	CASSVHRENTEAFF
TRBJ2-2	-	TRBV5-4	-	TGTGCCAGCAGCTTGGCCGGGACAAACACCGGGGAGCTGTTTTTT	CASSLAGTNTGELFF
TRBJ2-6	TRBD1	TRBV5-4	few	TGTGCCAGCAGCGTTGACAGGGACCACTCTGGGGCCAACGTCCTGACTTTC	CASSVDRDHSGANVLTF
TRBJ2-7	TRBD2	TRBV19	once	TGTGCCAGTAGTCCGGCGGGGGGCTACGAGCAGTACTTC	CASSPAGGYEQYF
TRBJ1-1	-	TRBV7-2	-	TGTGCCAGCAGCTCGACAGGAATGAACACTGAAGCTTTCTTT	CASSSTGMNTEAFF
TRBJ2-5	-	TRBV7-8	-	TGTGCCAGCAGCTTTAGGGCCACCCTCTCAGGGGAGACCCAGTACTTC	CASSFRATLSGETQYF
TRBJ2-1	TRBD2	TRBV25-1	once	TGTGCCAGCAGTGAATATCGCGGACTAGCGGGAGCCCATGAGCAGTTCTTC	CASSEYRGLAGAHEQFF
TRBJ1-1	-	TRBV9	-	TGTGCCAGCAAAACAGGGAGTGCGAACACTGAAGCTTTCTTT	CASKTGSANTEAFF
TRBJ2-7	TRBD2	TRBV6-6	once	TGTGCCAGCAGAGAGGGACTAGCGTGCTCCTACGAGCAGTACTTC	CASREGLACSYEQYF
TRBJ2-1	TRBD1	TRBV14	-	TGTGCCAGCAGCCACCGGGACAGATACAATGAGCAGTTCTTC	CASSHRDRYNEQFF
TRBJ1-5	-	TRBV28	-	TGTGCCAGCAGTGAGGGGGGGATAGTCAGCAATCAGCCCCAGCATTTT	CASSEGGIVSNQPQHF
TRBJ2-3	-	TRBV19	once	TGTGCCAGTAGACTCTTGAGCACAGATACGCAGTATTTT	CASRLLSTDTQYF
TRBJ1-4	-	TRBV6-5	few	TGTGCCAGCAGTTACTCGGGGCAGGGGTCGGAAAAACTGTTTTTT	CASSYSGQGSEKLFF
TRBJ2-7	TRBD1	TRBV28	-	TGTGCCAGCAGTTTTCATAGGGACAGGGGGCGCGAGCAGTACTTC	CASSFHRDRGREQYF
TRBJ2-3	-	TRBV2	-	TGTGCCAGCAGTGAGAAGGCGGGGACAGATACGCAGTATTTT	CASSEKAGTDTQYF
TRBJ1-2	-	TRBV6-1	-	TGTGCCAGCTCGGATAGAGGTTTAGCTAACTATGGCTACACCTTC	CASSDRGLANYGYTF
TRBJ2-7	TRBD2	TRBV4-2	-	TGTGCCAGCAGCCCCAATAAATGGGGGACTAGCTACTACGAGCAGTACTTC	CASSPNKWGTSYYEQYF
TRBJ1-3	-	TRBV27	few	TGTGCCAGCAGTTTCGCTCGCGGGCTTGGAAACACCATATATTTT	CASSFARGLGNTIYF
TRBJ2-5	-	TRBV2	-	TGTGCCAGCAGTCGTCTCAGCAGGGGCGAGACCCAGTACTTC	CASSRLSRGETQYF
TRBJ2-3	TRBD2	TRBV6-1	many	TGTGCCAGCAGTGCTAGCGGGACCCGAACAGATACGCAGTATTTT	CASSASGTRTDTQYF
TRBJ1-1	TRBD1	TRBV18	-	TGTGCCAGCTCACCAACAGGGGTCATGAACACTGAAGCTTTCTTT	CASSPTGVMNTEAFF
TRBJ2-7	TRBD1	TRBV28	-	TGTGCCAGCAGTTCCACCCCGGGGACAGACCACGAGCAGTACTTC	CASSSTPGTDHEQYF
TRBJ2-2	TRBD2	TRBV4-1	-	TGCGCCAGCAGACTGACTAGCGGGAGGAACACCGGGGAGCTGTTTTTT	CASRLTSGRNTGELFF
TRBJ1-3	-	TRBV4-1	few	TGCGCCAGCAGCCAACCGGACACTCGGGGGGCTGGAAACACCATATATTTT	CASSQPDTRGAGNTIYF